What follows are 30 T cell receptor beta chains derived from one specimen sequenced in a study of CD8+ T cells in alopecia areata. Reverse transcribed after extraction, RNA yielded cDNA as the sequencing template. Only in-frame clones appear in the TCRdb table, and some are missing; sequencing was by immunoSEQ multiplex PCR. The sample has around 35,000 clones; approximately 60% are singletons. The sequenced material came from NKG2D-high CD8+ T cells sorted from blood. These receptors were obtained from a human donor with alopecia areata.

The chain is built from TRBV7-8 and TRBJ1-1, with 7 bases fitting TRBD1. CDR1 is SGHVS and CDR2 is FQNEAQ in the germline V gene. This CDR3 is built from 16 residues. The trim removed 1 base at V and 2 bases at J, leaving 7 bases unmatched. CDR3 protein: CASSLDRGYLNTEAFF. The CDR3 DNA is TGTGCCAGCAGCTTAGACAGGGGTTATCTCAACACTGAAGCTTTCTTT.

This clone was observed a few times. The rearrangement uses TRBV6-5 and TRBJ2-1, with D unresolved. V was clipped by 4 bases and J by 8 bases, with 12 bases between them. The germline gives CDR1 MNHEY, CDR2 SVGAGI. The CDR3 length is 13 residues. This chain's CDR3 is CASSFRSIHEQFF. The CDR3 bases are TGTGCCAGCAGTTTCAGATCTATACATGAGCAGTTCTTC.

The CDR3 is CASSNSNSPLHF. The CDR3 DNA reads as TGTGCCAGCAGCAACTCTAATTCACCCCTCCACTTT. The chain employs TRBV9 and TRBJ1-6; no reliable D call. V lost 4 bases and J lost 6, with 5 bases in between. Germline V gene sequence: CDR1 SGDLS, CDR2 YYNGEE. The CDR3 is made up of 12 amino acids.

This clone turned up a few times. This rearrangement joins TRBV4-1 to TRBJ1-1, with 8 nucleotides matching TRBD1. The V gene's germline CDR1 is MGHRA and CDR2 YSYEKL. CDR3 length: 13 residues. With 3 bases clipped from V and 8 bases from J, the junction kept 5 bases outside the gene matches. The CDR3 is CASSQETGDEAFF. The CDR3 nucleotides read TGCGCCAGCAGCCAGGAGACAGGGGACGAAGCTTTCTTT.

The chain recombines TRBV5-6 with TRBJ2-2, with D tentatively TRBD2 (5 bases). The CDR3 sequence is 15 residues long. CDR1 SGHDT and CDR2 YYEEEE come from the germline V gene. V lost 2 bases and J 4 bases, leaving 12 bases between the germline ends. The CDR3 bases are TGTGCCAGCAGCTTCAGCGACTACGGCACCGGGGAGCTGTTTTTT. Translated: CASSFSDYGTGELFF.

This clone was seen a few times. CDR3 protein: CASSIMDSSEAFF. The CDR3 bases are TGTGCCAGTAGTATTATGGACAGCTCTGAAGCTTTCTTT. The chain is built from TRBV19 and TRBJ1-1; possibly TRBD1 for D (6 bases). The germline gives CDR1 LNHDA, CDR2 SQIVND (reference sequence). V was shortened by 3 bases and J by 6 bases, with 11 bases between the two germline ends. The CDR3 is 13 amino acids.

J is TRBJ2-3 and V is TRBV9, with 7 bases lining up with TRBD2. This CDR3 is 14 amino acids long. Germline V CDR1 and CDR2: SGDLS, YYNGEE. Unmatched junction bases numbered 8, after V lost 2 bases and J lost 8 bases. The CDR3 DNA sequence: TGTGCCAGCAGCGTGCGGCGGGAGTACGGTACGCAGTATTTT. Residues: CASSVRREYGTQYF.

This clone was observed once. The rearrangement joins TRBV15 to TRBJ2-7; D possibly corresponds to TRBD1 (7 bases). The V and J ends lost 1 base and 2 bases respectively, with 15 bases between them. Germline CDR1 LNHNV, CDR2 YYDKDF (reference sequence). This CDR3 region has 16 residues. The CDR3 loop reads CATSRGGTDETYEQYF. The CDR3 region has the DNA TGTGCCACCAGCAGAGGCGGGACAGACGAAACCTACGAGCAGTACTTC.

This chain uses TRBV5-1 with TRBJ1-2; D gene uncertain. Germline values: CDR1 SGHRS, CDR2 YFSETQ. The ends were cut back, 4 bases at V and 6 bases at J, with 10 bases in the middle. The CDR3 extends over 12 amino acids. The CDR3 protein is CASSEEGDGYTF. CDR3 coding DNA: TGCGCCAGCAGCGAAGAGGGAGATGGCTACACCTTC.

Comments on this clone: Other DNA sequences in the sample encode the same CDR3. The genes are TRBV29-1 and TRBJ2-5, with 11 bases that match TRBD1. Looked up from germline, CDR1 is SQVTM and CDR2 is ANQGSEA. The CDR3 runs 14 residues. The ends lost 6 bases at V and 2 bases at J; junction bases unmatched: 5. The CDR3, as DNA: TGCAGCGTACGGGACAGGGGGTTACAAGAGACCCAGTACTTC. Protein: CSVRDRGLQETQYF.

The chain's CDR3 is CASRDQSYEQYF. CDR3 sequence (DNA): TGTGCCAGCAGGGACCAGAGCTACGAGCAGTACTTC. V and J are TRBV7-9 and TRBJ2-7, with D uncertain. Germline-derived CDR1 and CDR2 are SEHNR and FQNEAQ (reference sequence). Trimming stripped 6 bases from V and 3 bases from J, with 9 bases between. This CDR3 region has 12 residues.

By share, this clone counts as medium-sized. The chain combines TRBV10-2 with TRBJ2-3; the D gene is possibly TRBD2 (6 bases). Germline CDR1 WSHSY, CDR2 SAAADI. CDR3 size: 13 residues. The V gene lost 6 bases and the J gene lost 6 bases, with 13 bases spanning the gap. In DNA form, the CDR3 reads TGCGCCAGCAGAAGCGGGCAAGGCGATACGCAGTATTTT. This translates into CASRSGQGDTQYF.

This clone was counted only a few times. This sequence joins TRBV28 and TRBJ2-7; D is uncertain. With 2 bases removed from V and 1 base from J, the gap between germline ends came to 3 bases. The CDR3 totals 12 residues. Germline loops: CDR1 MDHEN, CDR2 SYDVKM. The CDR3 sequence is CASSLGSYEQYF. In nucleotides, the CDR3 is TGTGCCAGCAGTTTAGGGTCCTACGAGCAGTACTTC.

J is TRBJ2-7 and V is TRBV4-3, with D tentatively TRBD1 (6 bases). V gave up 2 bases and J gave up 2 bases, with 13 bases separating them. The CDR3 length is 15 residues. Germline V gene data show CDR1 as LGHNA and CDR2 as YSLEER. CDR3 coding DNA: TGCGCCAGCAGCCAAAGCGCAGGGGTACCCTACGAGCAGTACTTC. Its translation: CASSQSAGVPYEQYF.

CDR3 sequence (DNA): TGTGCCAGCAGCTTTACCGGGACGGCCTACGAGCAGTACTTC. Translation: CASSFTGTAYEQYF. The chain is built from TRBV7-9 and TRBJ2-7, with D perhaps assigned TRBD1 or TRBD2 (5 bases each). CDR1 SEHNR and CDR2 FQNEAQ come from the germline V gene (reference sequence). Trimming stripped 3 bases from V and 2 bases from J, with 11 bases between. The CDR3 is made up of 14 amino acids.

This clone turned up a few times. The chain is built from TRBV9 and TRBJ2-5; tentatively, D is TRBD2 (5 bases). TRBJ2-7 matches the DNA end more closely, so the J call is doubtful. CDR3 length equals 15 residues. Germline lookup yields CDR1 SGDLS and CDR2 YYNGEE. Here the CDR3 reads CASSSRAGDSYEQYF. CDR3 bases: TGTGCCAGCAGCTCGCGTGCCGGGGACTCCTACGAGCAGTACTTC.

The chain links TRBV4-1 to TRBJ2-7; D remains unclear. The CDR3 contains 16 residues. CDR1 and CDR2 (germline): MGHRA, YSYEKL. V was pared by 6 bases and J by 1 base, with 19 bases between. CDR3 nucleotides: TGCGCCAGCAGTAAAGGGCCAGGCGTCGATTCCTACGAGCAGTACTTC. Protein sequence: CASSKGPGVDSYEQYF.

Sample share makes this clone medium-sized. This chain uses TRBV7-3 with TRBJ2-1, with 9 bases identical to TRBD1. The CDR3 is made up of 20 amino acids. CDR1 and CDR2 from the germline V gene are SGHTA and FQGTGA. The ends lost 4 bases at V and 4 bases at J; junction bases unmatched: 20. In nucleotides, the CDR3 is TGTGCCAGCAGCTCCCCTCCGTTCAGTGTCTTGGGGACAGGGTACAATGAGCAGTTCTTC. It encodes CASSSPPFSVLGTGYNEQFF.

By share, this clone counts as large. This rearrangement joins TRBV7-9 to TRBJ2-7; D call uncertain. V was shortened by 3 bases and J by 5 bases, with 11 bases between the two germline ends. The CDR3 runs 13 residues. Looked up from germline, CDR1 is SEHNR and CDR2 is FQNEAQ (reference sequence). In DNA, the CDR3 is TGTGCCAGCAGCTTTTACCCCCAGAACGAGCAGTACTTC. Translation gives CASSFYPQNEQYF.

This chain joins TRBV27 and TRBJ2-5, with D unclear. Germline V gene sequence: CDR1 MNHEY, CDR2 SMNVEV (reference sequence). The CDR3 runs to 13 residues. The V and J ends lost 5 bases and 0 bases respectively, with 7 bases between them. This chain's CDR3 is CASSPPYQETQYF. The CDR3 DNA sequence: TGTGCCAGCAGTCCCCCGTACCAAGAGACCCAGTACTTC.

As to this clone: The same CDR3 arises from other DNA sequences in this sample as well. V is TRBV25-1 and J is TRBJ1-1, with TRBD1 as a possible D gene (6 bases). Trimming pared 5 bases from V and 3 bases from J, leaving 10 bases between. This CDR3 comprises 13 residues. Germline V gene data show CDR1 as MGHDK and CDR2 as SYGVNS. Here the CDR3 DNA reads TGTGCCAGCAGTAGAGGGGGTTACACTGAAGCTTTCTTT. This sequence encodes CASSRGGYTEAFF. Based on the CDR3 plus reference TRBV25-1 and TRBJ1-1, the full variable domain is EADIYQTPRYLVIGTGKKITLECSQTMGHDKMYWYQQDPGMELHLIHYSYGVNSTEKGDLSSESTVSRIRTEHFPLTLESARPSHTSQYLCASSRGGYTEAFFGQGTRLTVV.

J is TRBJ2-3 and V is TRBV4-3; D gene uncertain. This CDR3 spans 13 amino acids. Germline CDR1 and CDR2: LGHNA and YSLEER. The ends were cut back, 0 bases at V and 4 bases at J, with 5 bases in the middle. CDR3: CASSQDPPDTQYF. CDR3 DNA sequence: TGCGCCAGCAGCCAAGACCCCCCAGATACGCAGTATTTT.

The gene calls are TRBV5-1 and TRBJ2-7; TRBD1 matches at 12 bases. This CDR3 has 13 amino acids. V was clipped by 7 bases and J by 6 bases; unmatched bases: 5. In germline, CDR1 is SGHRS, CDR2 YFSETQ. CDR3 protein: CASYAGQGAEQYF. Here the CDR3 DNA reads TGCGCCAGCTACGCGGGACAGGGGGCCGAGCAGTACTTC.

The DNA for the CDR3 is TGTGCCAGCAGTCTGGGTCAGGGCAATCAGCCCCAGCATTTT. Protein sequence: CASSLGQGNQPQHF. V gene TRBV2 combines with J gene TRBJ1-5; no firm D call. This CDR3 spans 14 amino acids. V lost 5 bases and J lost 2, with 10 bases in between. Germline V lookup: CDR1 SNHLY, CDR2 FYNNEI.

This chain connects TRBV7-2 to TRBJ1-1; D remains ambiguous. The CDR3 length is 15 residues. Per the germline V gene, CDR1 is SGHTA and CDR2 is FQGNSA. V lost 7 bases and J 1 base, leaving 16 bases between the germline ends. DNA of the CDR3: TGTGCCAGCACCATCCGAGGAGGCCCGAACACTGAAGCTTTCTTT. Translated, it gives CASTIRGGPNTEAFF. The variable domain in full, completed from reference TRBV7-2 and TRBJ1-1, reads GAGVSQSPSNKVTEKGKDVELRCDPISGHTALYWYRQSLGQGLEFLIYFQGNSAPDKSGLPSDRFSAERTGGSVSTLTIQRTQQEDSAVYLCASTIRGGPNTEAFFGQGTRLTVV.

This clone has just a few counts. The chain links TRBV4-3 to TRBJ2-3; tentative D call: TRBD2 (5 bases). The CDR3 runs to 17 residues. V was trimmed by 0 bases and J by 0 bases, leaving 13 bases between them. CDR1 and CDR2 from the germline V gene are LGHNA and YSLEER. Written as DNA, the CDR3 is TGCGCCAGCAGCCAAGAGGGGAGAGTATCTAGCACAGATACGCAGTATTTT. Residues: CASSQEGRVSSTDTQYF.

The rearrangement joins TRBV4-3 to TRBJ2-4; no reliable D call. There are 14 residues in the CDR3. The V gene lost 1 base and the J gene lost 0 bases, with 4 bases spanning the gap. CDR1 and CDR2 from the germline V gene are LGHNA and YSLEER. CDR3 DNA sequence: TGCGCCAGCAGCCAAGCCATAGCCAAAAACATTCAGTACTTC. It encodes CASSQAIAKNIQYF.

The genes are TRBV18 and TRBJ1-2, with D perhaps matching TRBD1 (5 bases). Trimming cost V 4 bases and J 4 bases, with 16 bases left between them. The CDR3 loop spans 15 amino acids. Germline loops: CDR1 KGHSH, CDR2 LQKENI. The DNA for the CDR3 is TGTGCCAGCTCACTAGAGCAGGGTTCCCTCTATGGCTACACCTTC. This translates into CASSLEQGSLYGYTF.

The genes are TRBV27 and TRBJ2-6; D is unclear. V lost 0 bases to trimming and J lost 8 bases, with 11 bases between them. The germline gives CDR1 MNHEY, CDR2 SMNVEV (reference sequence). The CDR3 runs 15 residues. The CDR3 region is CASSLSTVLSNVLTF. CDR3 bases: TGTGCCAGCAGTTTATCGACCGTCCTCTCCAACGTCCTGACTTTC.

The CDR3 sequence: CASSEGTGQVLTF. The CDR3 nucleotides are TGTGCCAGCAGCGAAGGGACTGGACAAGTCCTGACTTTC. This sequence joins TRBV28 and TRBJ2-6, with D possibly being TRBD2 (6 bases). CDR3 size: 13 residues. V gave up 6 bases and J gave up 13 bases, with 16 bases separating them. Germline values: CDR1 MDHEN, CDR2 SYDVKM. Filled out from reference TRBV28 and TRBJ2-6, the complete variable domain reads DVKVTQSSRYLVKRTGEKVFLECVQDMDHENMFWYRQDPGLGLRLIYFSYDVKMKEKGDIPEGYSVSREKKERFSLILESASTNQTSMYLCASSEGTGQVLTFGAGSRLTVL.